This TCR beta chain was retrieved from a study of shared clonotypes between healthy human individuals. The study, taken as a whole, reports: Blood alone was sampled, and tissue repertoires likely differ.

Clones were sequenced by immunoSEQ multiplex PCR, and TCRdb holds only the in-frame ones, with some missing. The profile shows fewer than 600,000 clones, 75% to 80% of them singletons. This clone was seen more than once but under ten times. Its specificity is not known. The identical CDR3 is also encoded by other nucleotide sequences in the sample. CDR3 length equals 13 residues. Trimming shortened V by 1 base and J by 0 bases, and 2 bases separated the two germline ends. Germline lookup yields CDR1 SGHNT and CDR2 YENEEA. What was sequenced was PBMCs. The chain has TRBV11-3 and TRBJ2-3, with D unresolved. The sequence was collected from a woman aged 40 to 50 in good health. Some clones in this sample may be carry-over from other donors' samples. CDR3 in DNA: TGTGCCAGCAGCTTAGGAAGCACAGATACGCAGTATTTT. This translates into CASSLGSTDTQYF.